The entry below describes one T cell receptor beta chain. Its antigen is unknown. One end of the junction fails to match germline, which may point to a read error. The data are from a study of shared clonotypes between healthy human individuals. Study overall: Researchers drew samples from two women and three men aged 18 to 49. Study-wide findings and caveats: What limited the represented genetic and exposure-history diversity was the small number of donors.

Evenly divided among several immunoSEQ plates was the genomic DNA of each subset. The repertoire was sequenced with immunoSEQ multiplex PCR; TCRdb's copy has only in-frame clones and lacks some. The sample carries 400,000 to 500,000 clones, 79% recorded once. The sequence was collected from a middle-aged woman in good health. Some clones in this sample may be carry-over from other donors' samples. The sequenced material came from PBMCs.

CDR3 amino acids: CDWSWTSTVEQFF. The CDR3 region has the DNA TGTGACTGGAGTTGGACTAGCACAGTTGAGCAGTTCTTC. This rearrangement joins TRBV30 to TRBJ2-1, with 8 bases fitting TRBD2. Germline CDR1 reads GTSNPN; CDR2 reads SVGIG (reference sequence). This CDR3 is 13 amino acids long.